One sample yielded the 32 T cell receptor beta chains listed below, sequenced in a study of T-cell reconstitution after alpha-beta-depleted transplantation in children. A library of TCRbeta sequences, prepared with unique molecular identifiers, was generated. TCRdb used MiXCR to reprocess the PCR reads, holding one entry per CDR3 protein. Of 610,000 or so distinct CDR3 sequences listed, 25% to 30% were seen once; the top ten hold around a third. This material consisted of PBMCs, taken before TCRalphabeta/CD19-depleted stem cell transplant. The receptors were sampled from a boy under two years old with Wiskott-Aldrich syndrome, due to receive a stem cell transplant.

V gene TRBV7-9 combines with J gene TRBJ1-1; possible D gene TRBD1, 6 bases. The germline V gene has CDR1 SEHNR and CDR2 FQNEAQ (reference sequence). V dropped 5 bases and J dropped 11 bases, with 18 bases sitting between them. The CDR3 length is 13 residues. The CDR3 here is CASSSRDKSRAFF. For the CDR3, the DNA is TGTGCCAGCAGCAGCCGGGACAAGTCTCGGGCTTTCTTT.

Only a few counts were recorded for this clonotype. The chain is built from TRBV30 and TRBJ2-1; 7 nucleotides align to TRBD1. CDR1 and CDR2 from the germline V gene are GTSNPN and SVGIG (reference sequence). The length of the CDR3 is 14 residues. V gave up 0 bases and J gave up 15 bases; unmatched junction bases: 14. CDR3 in DNA: TGTGCCTGGAGTGTACCCGAGTGGGACAGTCTGCTGTTCTTC. Translating gives CAWSVPEWDSLLFF.

This clonotype turned up a few times. The J gene is TRBJ2-2, the V gene TRBV5-1, with unresolved D. The CDR3 loop spans 16 amino acids. CDR1 and CDR2 (germline): SGHRS, YFSETQ. V was pared by 2 bases and J by 0 bases, with 11 bases between. The CDR3 DNA reads TGCGCCAGCAGCTTAGGAAAAGGGACGAACACCGGGGAGCTGTTTTTT. This sequence encodes CASSLGKGTNTGELFF.

The chain combines TRBV5-1 with TRBJ2-1; D remains unclear. Trimming removed 0 bases at V and 5 bases at J, with 15 bases between. There are 16 residues in the CDR3. In germline, CDR1 is SGHRS, CDR2 YFSETQ. CDR3 bases: TGCGCCAGCAGCTTGGTCTCGCGAGTGGTAAACAATGAGCAGTTCTTC. It is translated as CASSLVSRVVNNEQFF.

This chain links TRBV28 with TRBJ1-5; no clear D gene. Germline assignment: CDR1 MDHEN and CDR2 SYDVKM. Trimming left V 6 bases short and J 0 bases short, with 12 bases between. The CDR3 spans 15 residues. The CDR3 coding sequence is TGTGCCAGCAGATCCGACAAATATAGCAATCAGCCCCAGCATTTT. Its translation is CASRSDKYSNQPQHF.

The table lists this clonotype with a few counts. V usage is TRBV5-1 and J usage is TRBJ2-7; D gene ambiguous. CDR3 length: 13 amino acids. Germline V gene data show CDR1 as SGHRS and CDR2 as YFSETQ. The germline V and J ends were trimmed by 2 bases and 2 bases, with 8 bases remaining between them. The CDR3 DNA is TGCGCCAGCAGCTTTGAGCGCGCCTACGAGCAGTACTTC. Translated, it gives CASSFERAYEQYF.

The chain carries TRBV4-2 and TRBJ2-1; TRBD2 aligns across 10 bases. Unmatched junction bases numbered 6, after V lost 4 bases and J lost 3 bases. Germline-derived CDR1 and CDR2 are LGHNA and YNFKEQ. This CDR3 contains 16 residues. Here the CDR3 DNA reads TGTGCCAGCAGCCCCTATACTAGCGGGATCTACAATGAGCAGTTCTTC. Protein product: CASSPYTSGIYNEQFF.

The CDR3 region is CSARVGSISNQPQHF. Here the CDR3 DNA reads TGCAGTGCTAGAGTAGGATCCATTAGCAATCAGCCCCAGCATTTT. V and J are TRBV20-1 and TRBJ1-5; unclear D gene. The V end lost 1 base, the J end lost 0 bases, and 10 bases lay between the germline ends. This CDR3 contains 15 residues. Germline values: CDR1 DFQATT, CDR2 SNEGSKA (reference sequence).

The CDR3 is CASSQLEVAGEAETQYF. The CDR3 nucleotides read TGTGCCAGCAGCCAGCTCGAGGTTGCGGGAGAGGCGGAGACCCAGTACTTC. This chain joins TRBV3-1 and TRBJ2-5; 7 bases align to TRBD2. The CDR3 sequence is 17 residues long. From germline, CDR1 is LGHDT and CDR2 YNNKEL (reference sequence). The J segment lost 5 bases and the V segment lost 3 bases, leaving 15 bases of the junction unmatched.

The V call is TRBV7-2, the J call TRBJ2-5; 8 bases line up with TRBD2. CDR3 length: 13 amino acids. The germline V gene has CDR1 SGHTA and CDR2 FQGNSA. J lost 5 bases, V lost 2 bases, and 1 base had no gene match. The DNA of the CDR3 is TGTGCCAGCAGCTTATCTAGCGGGGAGACCCAGTACTTC. It is translated as CASSLSSGETQYF. The whole variable domain, remainder taken from reference TRBV7-2 and TRBJ2-5, is GAGVSQSPSNKVTEKGKDVELRCDPISGHTALYWYRQSLGQGLEFLIYFQGNSAPDKSGLPSDRFSAERTGGSVSTLTIQRTQQEDSAVYLCASSLSSGETQYFGPGTRLLVL.

CDR3 in amino acids: CAWSAGPGYTF. As DNA, the CDR3 is TGTGCCTGGAGCGCGGGGCCTGGCTACACCTTC. The chain combines TRBV30 with TRBJ1-2; the D gene is possibly TRBD1 (5 bases). The V gene lost 3 bases and the J gene lost 7 bases, with 9 bases spanning the gap. The CDR3 totals 11 residues. Germline loops: CDR1 GTSNPN, CDR2 SVGIG (reference sequence).

This clonotype was seen a handful of times. This chain connects TRBV5-1 to TRBJ1-3; perhaps TRBD1 as D (6 bases). V was pared by 4 bases and J by 2 bases, with 16 bases between. In germline, CDR1 is SGHRS, CDR2 YFSETQ. The CDR3 has 16 amino acids. This CDR3 is CASSPVGGRAGNTIYF. CDR3 sequence (DNA): TGCGCCAGCAGCCCAGTGGGGGGCCGGGCTGGAAACACCATATATTTT.

The V and J genes are TRBV20-1 and TRBJ2-3; D perhaps matches TRBD2 (6 bases). The CDR3 length is 16 residues. The ends were cut back, 1 base at V and 2 bases at J, with 16 bases in the middle. In germline, CDR1 is DFQATT, CDR2 SNEGSKA (reference sequence). CDR3 residues: CSARGVGGLLTDTQYF. CDR3 coding DNA: TGCAGTGCTAGAGGGGTTGGAGGGCTACTCACAGATACGCAGTATTTT.

This clonotype was picked up a small number of times. The chain is built from TRBV20-1 and TRBJ2-7, with D unresolved. This CDR3 has 13 amino acids. The V end was cut by 3 bases, the J end by 0 bases, with 9 bases between. From germline, CDR1 is DFQATT and CDR2 SNEGSKA (reference sequence). In DNA, the CDR3 is TGCAGTGCTAGTTATCGCCGCTCCTACGAGCAGTACTTC. The encoded protein is CSASYRRSYEQYF.

This sequence joins TRBV12-3 or TRBV12-4 and TRBJ1-1; no clear D gene. V was cut by 3 bases and J by 2 bases, with 10 bases left in between. This CDR3 region has 14 residues. The DNA of the CDR3 is TGTGCCAGCAGTTTTTGGGGTAGAAACACTGAAGCTTTCTTT. Translating gives CASSFWGRNTEAFF.

This clonotype was detected a few times. The chain couples TRBV5-1 to TRBJ2-7, with unresolved D. The CDR3 extends over 13 amino acids. CDR1 is SGHRS and CDR2 is YFSETQ in the germline V gene. The V end lost 4 bases, the J end lost 3 bases, and 11 bases lay between the germline ends. CDR3 nucleotide sequence: TGCGCCAGCAGCCGAGACCCGAACTACGAGCAGTACTTC. Residues: CASSRDPNYEQYF.

The chain links TRBV20-1 to TRBJ2-5; possible D gene TRBD2, 6 bases. The CDR3 consists of 12 residues. Trimming stripped 6 bases from V and 5 bases from J, with 13 bases between. Germline V gene data show CDR1 as DFQATT and CDR2 as SNEGSKA (reference sequence). CDR3: CSARLGGETQYF. The CDR3 DNA reads as TGCAGTGCACGACTAGGCGGGGAGACCCAGTACTTC.

This clonotype was counted a few times. The chain has TRBV6-5 and TRBJ2-5; no reliable D call. The V gene's germline CDR1 is MNHEY and CDR2 SVGAGI. The CDR3 has 16 amino acids. V dropped 0 bases and J dropped 5 bases, with 16 bases sitting between them. This chain's CDR3 is CASSYSMRSPYETQYF. In DNA form, the CDR3 reads TGTGCCAGCAGTTACTCCATGCGGTCCCCCTACGAGACCCAGTACTTC.

This clonotype was seen a few times. The genes are TRBV27 and TRBJ1-6, with unresolved D. The ends were cut back, 8 bases at V and 9 bases at J, with 11 bases in the middle. CDR1 is MNHEY, CDR2 SMNVEV, per germline (reference sequence). The CDR3 is 12 residues long. CDR3: CASRLIGSPLHF. The DNA for the CDR3 is TGTGCCAGCCGACTTATAGGTTCACCCCTCCACTTT.

Written as DNA, the CDR3 is TGTGCCAGCAGTTTCGGTACTAGCGGGAGAAGCACCGGGGAGCTGTTTTTT. Translation gives CASSFGTSGRSTGELFF. The chain combines TRBV12-3 or TRBV12-4 with TRBJ2-2; 11 bases fit TRBD2. This CDR3 contains 17 residues. V trimming: 3 bases; J trimming: 4 bases; junction bases outside the gene matches: 7.

The chain joins TRBV28 to TRBJ2-1; tentative D call: TRBD2 (5 bases). CDR3 length: 16 amino acids. V was clipped by 6 bases and J by 0 bases, with 15 bases between them. Per the germline V gene, CDR1 is MDHEN and CDR2 is SYDVKM. The CDR3 here is CASRHLAGSSYNEQFF. CDR3 coding DNA: TGTGCCAGCAGACATCTTGCGGGCAGCTCCTACAATGAGCAGTTCTTC.

The chain joins TRBV12-3 or TRBV12-4 to TRBJ2-7; a possible D gene is TRBD2 (6 bases). This CDR3 is 12 amino acids long. V was pared by 8 bases and J by 7 bases, with 15 bases between. In DNA, the CDR3 is TGTGCCAGCCTAAAAAACCGGGGGGAGCAGTACTTC. It translates to CASLKNRGEQYF.

V gene TRBV4-2 combines with J gene TRBJ2-3; D gene uncertain. The V end lost 0 bases, the J end lost 1 base, and 14 bases lay between the germline ends. The length of the CDR3 is 17 residues. Germline V gene data show CDR1 as LGHNA and CDR2 as YNFKEQ. DNA of the CDR3: TGTGCCAGCAGCCAAGATAGGGCGGTCATACGCACAGATACGCAGTATTTT. It translates to CASSQDRAVIRTDTQYF.

The sample holds a few counts of this clonotype. The chain is built from TRBV7-7 and TRBJ2-5; TRBD1 agrees at 8 bases. V lost 5 bases and J lost 1; bases outside the gene matches: 6. Looked up from germline, CDR1 is SSHAT and CDR2 is FNYEAQ (reference sequence). The CDR3 consists of 15 residues. CDR3 sequence: CASSEQGTGQETQYF. CDR3 bases: TGTGCCAGCAGCGAACAAGGGACAGGCCAAGAGACCCAGTACTTC. Filled out from reference TRBV7-7 and TRBJ2-5, the complete variable domain reads GAGVSQSPRYKVTKRGQDVTLRCDPISSHATLYWYQQALGQGPEFLTYFNYEAQPDKSGLPSDRFSAERPEGSISTLTIQRTEQRDSAMYRCASSEQGTGQETQYFGPGTRLLVL.

The chain is built from TRBV5-1 and TRBJ2-3; D gene ambiguous. Trimming removed 1 base at V and 6 bases at J, with 12 bases between. Germline CDR1 reads SGHRS; CDR2 reads YFSETQ. CDR3 length: 14 amino acids. DNA of the CDR3: TGCGCCAGCAGCTTGCGCCAGATCCAGGATACGCAGTATTTT. This gives the protein CASSLRQIQDTQYF.

This clonotype was seen more than once but under ten times. The chain combines TRBV12-3 or TRBV12-4 with TRBJ2-1; D unresolved. The CDR3 is made up of 17 amino acids. V gave up 3 bases and J gave up 5 bases, with 20 bases separating them. This CDR3 is CASSLGLWVSSNNEQFF. The CDR3 DNA reads as TGTGCCAGCAGTTTGGGCCTTTGGGTTTCAAGCAACAATGAGCAGTTCTTC.

This clonotype has just a few counts. The chain combines TRBV20-1 with TRBJ2-7, with 13 bases aligning to TRBD2. The CDR3 covers 13 residues. Germline V gene lookup returns CDR1 DFQATT and CDR2 SNEGSKA (reference sequence). V gave up 5 bases and J gave up 7 bases; unmatched junction bases: 5. The CDR3 sequence: CSASGLAGYEQYF. The CDR3 DNA follows: TGCAGTGCTTCGGGACTAGCGGGATATGAGCAGTACTTC.

This clonotype was detected only a few times. The chain recombines TRBV5-5 with TRBJ2-1; no reliable D call. CDR3 length: 18 amino acids. With 1 base removed from V and 2 bases from J, the gap between germline ends came to 19 bases. The germline gives CDR1 SGHKS, CDR2 YYEKEE (reference sequence). Here the CDR3 DNA reads TGTGCCAGCAGCTTGAAACCCAATATGGCCTCTACCTACAATGAGCAGTTCTTC. As protein: CASSLKPNMASTYNEQFF.

The chain links TRBV7-2 to TRBJ2-1; maybe TRBD2 (6 bases). Per germline, CDR1 SGHTA and CDR2 FQGNSA. This CDR3 is 16 amino acids long. V was pared by 1 base and J by 8 bases, with 18 bases between. CDR3 in DNA: TGTGCCAGCAGCTTAGGTTGGCTAGGGCCGGGGGATGAGCAGTTCTTC. Protein: CASSLGWLGPGDEQFF. Using reference TRBV7-2 and TRBJ2-1 for the parts outside the CDR3, the full variable domain is GAGVSQSPSNKVTEKGKDVELRCDPISGHTALYWYRQSLGQGLEFLIYFQGNSAPDKSGLPSDRFSAERTGGSVSTLTIQRTQQEDSAVYLCASSLGWLGPGDEQFFGPGTRLTVL.

This clonotype was observed a handful of times. DNA of the CDR3: TGTGCCAGTCCAGACAGGCCGGGGATACCTGGAAACACCATATATTTT. It codes for CASPDRPGIPGNTIYF. The chain joins TRBV19 to TRBJ1-3; TRBD1 might be the D (6 bases). V lost 8 bases to trimming and J lost 2 bases, with 19 bases between them. Germline lookup yields CDR1 LNHDA and CDR2 SQIVND (reference sequence). The CDR3 sequence is 16 residues long.

This clonotype was recorded a few times. The chain uses TRBV28 and TRBJ2-5; D unclear. Trimming took 10 bases from V and 0 from J, leaving 18 bases between them. The CDR3 length is 15 residues. Germline assignment: CDR1 MDHEN and CDR2 SYDVKM. The CDR3 bases are TGTGCCACCACTTCTCGGATTGGGTACCAAGAGACCCAGTACTTC. Its translation is CATTSRIGYQETQYF.

This clonotype was observed a handful of times. V usage is TRBV5-1 and J usage is TRBJ1-2; the match to TRBD1 covers 7 bases. The germline V gene has CDR1 SGHRS and CDR2 YFSETQ. V shed 7 bases, J shed 1 base, and the junction held 1 base outside the gene matches. This CDR3 comprises 12 residues. For the CDR3, the DNA is TGCGCCAGCCAGGGGGATAACTATGGCTACACCTTC. It is translated as CASQGDNYGYTF.